A single sample gave rise to the 29 T cell receptor beta chains below, sequenced in a study of regulatory dendritic cells for organ transplantation. Profiling relied on immunoSEQ multiplex PCR, and the TCRdb table lists in-frame clones only, not all of them. The table records fewer than 40,000 clones, around 90% of them present only once. The sequencing sample was made of naive CD8+ T cells from blood. Subset given: CD45RA+ naive T cells. The origin of the receptors is a human donor in good health.

CDR3 in DNA: TGTGCCAGCAGTTTGCCGGGACAGGGGGCTGAGACCCAGTACTTC. Residues: CASSLPGQGAETQYF. The V gene is TRBV28, the J gene TRBJ2-5; TRBD1 agrees at 12 bases. There are 15 residues in the CDR3. Germline V gene data show CDR1 as MDHEN and CDR2 as SYDVKM. V trimming: 3 bases; J trimming: 5 bases; junction bases outside the gene matches: 4.

The chain carries TRBV28 and TRBJ1-2; the D is unclear. The CDR3 has 14 residues. CDR1 and CDR2 (germline): MDHEN, SYDVKM. V lost 1 base and J 1 base, leaving 7 bases between the germline ends. The CDR3 loop is CASSLSVFNYGYTF. The CDR3 DNA is TGTGCCAGCAGTTTATCGGTTTTTAACTATGGCTACACCTTC.

This chain links TRBV30 with TRBJ2-2, with D possibly being TRBD1 or TRBD2 (5 bases each). V was pared by 3 bases and J by 7 bases, with 21 bases between. The CDR3 runs 16 residues. CDR1 is GTSNPN and CDR2 is SVGIG in the germline V gene (reference sequence). CDR3 sequence: CAWRQHFRDAIGELFF. As DNA, the CDR3 is TGTGCCTGGAGACAACACTTCCGGGACGCCATCGGGGAGCTGTTTTTT.

J is TRBJ1-2 and V is TRBV30; the match to TRBD1 covers 9 bases. J lost 6 bases, V lost 5 bases, and 4 bases had no gene match. The CDR3 runs 12 residues. Germline CDR1 GTSNPN, CDR2 SVGIG (reference sequence). The CDR3 is CAWSTGGNGYTF. The DNA for the CDR3 is TGTGCCTGGTCGACAGGGGGAAATGGCTACACCTTC.

The chain links TRBV7-9 to TRBJ1-5, with D unresolved. Trimming cost V 5 bases and J 3 bases, with 5 bases left between them. Germline V gene data show CDR1 as SEHNR and CDR2 as FQNEAQ (reference sequence). The CDR3 is made up of 12 amino acids. CDR3 region: CASSRDNQPQHF. The CDR3 region has the DNA TGTGCCAGCAGCCGGGACAATCAGCCCCAGCATTTT.

V and J are TRBV2 and TRBJ2-1; unclear D gene. The CDR3 length is 11 residues. V was clipped by 7 bases and J by 4 bases, with 5 bases between them. Germline lookup yields CDR1 SNHLY and CDR2 FYNNEI. In DNA, the CDR3 is TGTGCCAGCATTCTGTACAATGAGCAGTTCTTC. Protein product: CASILYNEQFF.

On this clone itself: One end of the junction varies from germline; a read error may be responsible. V is TRBV27 and J is TRBJ1-1; D is unresolved. Germline CDR1 is MNHEY and CDR2 is SMNVEV (reference sequence). The CDR3 covers 12 residues. The chain's CDR3 is CATADSSGLVRF. The DNA of the CDR3 is TGTGCCACCGCCGACTCATCAGGTCTAGTTCGTTTT.

The J gene is TRBJ2-2, the V gene TRBV6-5; TRBD2 is a possible D gene (6 bases). Trimming stripped 2 bases from V and 6 bases from J, with 10 bases between. This CDR3 contains 14 residues. Germline loops: CDR1 MNHEY, CDR2 SVGAGI. CDR3: CASSYPPGAGELFF. The CDR3 coding sequence is TGTGCCAGCAGTTACCCCCCGGGAGCCGGGGAGCTGTTTTTT.

The J gene is TRBJ1-5, the V gene TRBV7-9; D uncertain. V lost 4 bases to trimming and J lost 3 bases, with 10 bases between them. Germline V CDR1 and CDR2: SEHNR, FQNEAQ (reference sequence). The CDR3 has 14 residues. The CDR3 DNA follows: TGTGCCAGCAGCTCCCCGAGCGTCAATCAGCCCCAGCATTTT. As protein: CASSSPSVNQPQHF.

This rearrangement joins TRBV5-5 to TRBJ1-2; D gene ambiguous. Deletions cut 3 bases from V and 5 bases from J, with 8 bases between. Germline-derived CDR1 and CDR2 are SGHKS and YYEKEE (reference sequence). The CDR3 covers 12 residues. In nucleotides, the CDR3 is TGTGCCAGCAGCTCCGGATCATATGGCTACACCTTC. It translates to CASSSGSYGYTF.

The chain is built from TRBV28 and TRBJ2-3; D call uncertain. The germline V gene encodes CDR1 MDHEN and CDR2 SYDVKM. The CDR3 is 15 residues long. V shed 2 bases and J shed 6 bases, with 15 bases lying between them. CDR3 sequence reads: CASSLPTLGPDTQYF. Here the CDR3 DNA reads TGTGCCAGCAGTTTACCGACCTTAGGGCCGGATACGCAGTATTTT.

The chain carries TRBV4-1 and TRBJ2-5, with D perhaps TRBD1 (7 bases). Germline CDR1 and CDR2: MGHRA and YSYEKL. V was trimmed by 4 bases and J by 5 bases, leaving 14 bases between them. This CDR3 is 14 amino acids long. The CDR3 loop reads CASSPRGVVETQYF. The CDR3 bases are TGCGCCAGCAGCCCCAGGGGGGTTGTCGAGACCCAGTACTTC.

The V and J genes are TRBV28 and TRBJ1-5; D is uncertain. The CDR3 is 15 amino acids. V lost 5 bases and J lost 4, with 15 bases in between. Germline V gene data show CDR1 as MDHEN and CDR2 as SYDVKM. The CDR3 here is CASSPLDLENQPQHF. Here the CDR3 DNA reads TGTGCCAGCAGTCCTCTGGACCTAGAAAATCAGCCCCAGCATTTT.

The chain links TRBV6-5 to TRBJ1-1, with D perhaps matching TRBD1 (6 bases). The CDR3 has 15 residues. CDR1 MNHEY and CDR2 SVGAGI come from the germline V gene. V lost 5 bases and J lost 5, with 18 bases in between. CDR3 DNA sequence: TGTGCCAGCAGTGCCTCCAGGGGTCTCATTACTGAAGCTTTCTTT. Protein product: CASSASRGLITEAFF.

The chain is built from TRBV4-3 and TRBJ2-3; 7 nucleotides match TRBD2. The CDR3 is made up of 16 amino acids. Unmatched junction bases numbered 9, after V lost 3 bases and J lost 3 bases. CDR1 and CDR2 from the germline V gene are LGHNA and YSLEER. The CDR3 sequence: CASSQDGGGLTDTQYF. CDR3 in DNA: TGCGCCAGCAGCCAGGACGGCGGGGGACTTACAGATACGCAGTATTTT.

The rearrangement uses TRBV7-8 and TRBJ2-1; unclear D gene. CDR3 length equals 16 residues. V lost 5 bases and J 0 bases, leaving 14 bases between the germline ends. Per the germline V gene, CDR1 is SGHVS and CDR2 is FQNEAQ. The CDR3 loop reads CASSVPFSSSYNEQFF. CDR3 in DNA: TGTGCCAGCAGCGTACCATTTTCCAGCTCCTACAATGAGCAGTTCTTC.

The chain carries TRBV19 and TRBJ2-3; 11 nucleotides line up with TRBD2. V shed 5 bases, J shed 5 bases, and the junction held 18 bases outside the gene matches. CDR1 LNHDA and CDR2 SQIVND come from the germline V gene (reference sequence). CDR3 size: 19 residues. This CDR3 reads CASSAYPPGSGGVLDTQYF. The CDR3 bases are TGTGCCAGTAGTGCGTACCCTCCGGGTAGCGGGGGGGTTTTAGATACGCAGTATTTT.

This chain links TRBV4-2 with TRBJ2-7, with 10 bases lining up with TRBD2. Trimming removed 1 base from V and 3 bases from J; junction bases left unmatched: 3. CDR1 LGHNA and CDR2 YNFKEQ come from the germline V gene. This CDR3 is 15 amino acids long. The CDR3 DNA sequence: TGTGCCAGCAGCCAAGGGGCTAGCGGGAGCTACGAGCAGTACTTC. It specifies CASSQGASGSYEQYF.

The genes are TRBV9 and TRBJ2-5; TRBD2 aligns across 8 bases. Germline V CDR1 and CDR2: SGDLS, YYNGEE. The CDR3 spans 13 residues. The V gene end was trimmed by 7 bases and the J gene end by 9 bases; junction bases not matched to a gene: 11. The CDR3 DNA sequence: TGTGCCAGCCAGGAGACTGCCGGGGGGGCCCAGTACTTC. Its protein is CASQETAGGAQYF.

As to this clone: A read error may account for a junction end that differs from germline. The chain couples TRBV9 to TRBJ2-7, with TRBD2 matching over 13 bases. This CDR3 comprises 15 residues. The germline V gene encodes CDR1 SGDLS and CDR2 YYNGEE. The CDR3: CASSVDSTSGRALHF. The CDR3 DNA reads as TGTGCCAGCAGCGTAGATTCCACTAGCGGGAGGGCCTTGCACTTC.

The chain joins TRBV4-3 to TRBJ2-6; no firm D call. This CDR3 is 15 amino acids long. CDR1 LGHNA and CDR2 YSLEER come from the germline V gene. V gave up 4 bases and J gave up 1 base, with 8 bases separating them. The CDR3 loop reads CASSPRRSGANVLTF. CDR3 nucleotides: TGCGCCAGCAGCCCTAGGCGGTCTGGGGCCAACGTCCTGACTTTC.

The chain recombines TRBV4-3 with TRBJ1-5; D is possibly TRBD1 (6 bases). Germline values: CDR1 LGHNA, CDR2 YSLEER. Deletions cut 0 bases from V and 6 bases from J, with 15 bases between. The CDR3 sequence is 16 residues long. The CDR3 spells CASSQDLGGRGQPQHF. CDR3 nucleotides: TGCGCCAGCAGCCAAGATCTGGGGGGGCGGGGTCAGCCCCAGCATTTT.

J is TRBJ2-7 and V is TRBV4-3; a possible D gene is TRBD2 (5 bases). Germline CDR1 is LGHNA and CDR2 is YSLEER. This CDR3 region has 14 residues. V lost 5 bases and J 5 bases, leaving 16 bases between the germline ends. CDR3 protein: CASSEGDDGDEQYF. The CDR3 bases are TGCGCCAGCAGCGAGGGAGACGACGGCGACGAGCAGTACTTC.

The J gene is TRBJ2-1, the V gene TRBV5-6; TRBD2 matches 10 bases. From germline, CDR1 is SGHDT and CDR2 YYEEEE. This CDR3 is 13 amino acids long. J gave up 9 bases and V 0 bases, and 0 bases lay outside the gene matches. The CDR3 DNA reads as TGTGCCAGCAGCTTGGGACTAGCGGGTGAGCAGTTCTTC. Protein: CASSLGLAGEQFF.

DNA for the CDR3: TGTGCCAGCAGTGAATACCCAGGGGGAGGGGAGCAGTACTTC. This encodes CASSEYPGGGEQYF. This chain uses TRBV6-1 with TRBJ2-7; the D call may be TRBD1 or TRBD2 (7 bases each). The germline V gene encodes CDR1 MNHNS and CDR2 SASEGT. V was clipped by 2 bases and J by 7 bases, with 15 bases between them. CDR3 length: 14 amino acids.

V gene TRBV7-3 combines with J gene TRBJ2-2, with D unresolved. Germline values: CDR1 SGHTA, CDR2 FQGTGA. V lost 5 bases and J 7 bases, leaving 5 bases between the germline ends. This CDR3 contains 11 residues. The CDR3 spells CASSADGELFF. Written as DNA, the CDR3 is TGTGCCAGCAGCGCCGACGGGGAGCTGTTTTTT.

The chain joins TRBV28 to TRBJ2-3, with TRBD2 matching 12 bases. The CDR3 consists of 15 residues. Per germline, CDR1 MDHEN and CDR2 SYDVKM. The trim removed 3 bases at V and 5 bases at J, leaving 3 bases unmatched. In nucleotides, the CDR3 is TGTGCCAGCAGTTTCCCGGGACTAGCGGGAGATACGCAGTATTTT. Its protein is CASSFPGLAGDTQYF.

V and J are TRBV19 and TRBJ2-7; D might be TRBD1 or TRBD2, each matching 5 bases. Germline-derived CDR1 and CDR2 are LNHDA and SQIVND (reference sequence). This CDR3 has 12 residues. Trimming removed 6 bases at V and 8 bases at J, with 14 bases between. This chain's CDR3 is CASSDGAHKQYF. The CDR3 nucleotides read TGTGCCAGTAGCGACGGGGCACATAAGCAGTACTTC.

This chain uses TRBV6-5 with TRBJ2-7, with no clear D. This CDR3 spans 13 amino acids. Trimming removed 4 bases at V and 1 base at J, with 8 bases between. Germline CDR1 is MNHEY and CDR2 is SVGAGI. The CDR3 nucleotides read TGTGCCAGCAGTTCTCAGGCTTCCTACGAGCAGTACTTC. Amino acid sequence: CASSSQASYEQYF.